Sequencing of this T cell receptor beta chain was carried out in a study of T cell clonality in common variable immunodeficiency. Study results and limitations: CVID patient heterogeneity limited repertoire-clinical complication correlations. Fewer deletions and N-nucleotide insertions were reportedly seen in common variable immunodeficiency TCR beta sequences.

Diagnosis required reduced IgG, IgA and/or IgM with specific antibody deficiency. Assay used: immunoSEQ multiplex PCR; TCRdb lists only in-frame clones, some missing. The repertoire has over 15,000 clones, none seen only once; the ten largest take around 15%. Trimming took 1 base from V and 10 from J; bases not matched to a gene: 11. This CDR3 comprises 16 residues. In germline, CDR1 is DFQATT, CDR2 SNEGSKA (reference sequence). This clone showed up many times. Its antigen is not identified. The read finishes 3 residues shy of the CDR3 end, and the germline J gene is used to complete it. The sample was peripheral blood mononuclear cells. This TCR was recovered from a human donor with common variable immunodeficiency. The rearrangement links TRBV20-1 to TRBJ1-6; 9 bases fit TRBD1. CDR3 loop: CSARGPQGAVRSPLHF. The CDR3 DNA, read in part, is TGCAGTGCTAGAGGGCCACAGGGGGCAGTCAGGTCACCC.